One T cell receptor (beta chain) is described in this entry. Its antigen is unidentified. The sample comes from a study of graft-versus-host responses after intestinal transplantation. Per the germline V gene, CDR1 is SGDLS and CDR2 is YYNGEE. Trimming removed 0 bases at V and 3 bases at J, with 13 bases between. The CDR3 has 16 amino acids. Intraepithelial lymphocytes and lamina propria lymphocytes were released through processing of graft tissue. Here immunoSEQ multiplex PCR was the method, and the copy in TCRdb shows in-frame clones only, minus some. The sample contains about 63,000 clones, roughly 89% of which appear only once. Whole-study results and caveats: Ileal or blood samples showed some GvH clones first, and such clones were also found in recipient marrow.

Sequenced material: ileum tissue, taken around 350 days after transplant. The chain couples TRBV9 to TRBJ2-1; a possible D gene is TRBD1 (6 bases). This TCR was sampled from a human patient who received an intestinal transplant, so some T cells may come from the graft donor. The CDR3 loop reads CASSVGDIQGYNEQFF. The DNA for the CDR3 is TGTGCCAGCAGCGTAGGAGACATACAGGGCTACAATGAGCAGTTCTTC.